This T cell receptor (beta chain) was recorded in a study of chemoradiotherapy in HPV16-positive cancers. The table lists this clone with a count of one. Here immunoSEQ multiplex PCR was the method, and the copy in TCRdb shows in-frame clones only, minus some. The repertoire holds some 6,000 clones, with around 87% as singletons. J was trimmed by 7 bases and V by 6 bases; bases with no gene match: 9. The CDR3 has 16 amino acids. Per the germline V gene, CDR1 is WSHSY and CDR2 is SAAADI. The gene calls are TRBV10-2 and TRBJ2-1, with 13 bases aligning to TRBD2. Here the sequenced sample was tumor tissue, taken from a patient who underwent chemoradiotherapy. The clonotype comes from a human donor with HPV-associated anogenital cancer. The CDR3 sequence: CASRLGLAGDKNEQFF. CDR3 nucleotides: TGCGCCAGCAGGCTTGGACTAGCGGGAGATAAGAATGAGCAGTTCTTC.